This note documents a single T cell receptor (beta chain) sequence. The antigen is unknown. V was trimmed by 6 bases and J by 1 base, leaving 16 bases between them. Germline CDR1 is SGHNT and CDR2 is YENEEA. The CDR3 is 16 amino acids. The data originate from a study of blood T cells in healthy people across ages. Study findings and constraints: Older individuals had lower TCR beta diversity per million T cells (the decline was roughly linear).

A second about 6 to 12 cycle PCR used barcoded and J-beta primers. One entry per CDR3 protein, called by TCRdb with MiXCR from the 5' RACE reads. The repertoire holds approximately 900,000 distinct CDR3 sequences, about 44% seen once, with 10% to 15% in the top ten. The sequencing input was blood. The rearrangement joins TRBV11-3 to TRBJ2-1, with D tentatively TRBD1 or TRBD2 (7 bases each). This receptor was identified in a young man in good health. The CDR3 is CASRSAGGGSYNEQFF. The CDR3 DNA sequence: TGTGCCAGCAGATCAGCAGGGGGAGGGTCCTACAATGAGCAGTTCTTC.